A selection of T cell receptor beta chains follows, all from one sample in a study of blood T cell repertoires in COVID-19. Clones were read by immunoSEQ multiplex PCR, and TCRdb kept only the in-frame ones, dropping some. The top ten clones hold 25% to 30% of a sample with some 140,000 clones, roughly four fifths of them seen once. Sequences were obtained from peripheral blood. Every receptor here comes from a woman aged 55-75 years with acute or convalescent COVID-19. CDR3s include the opening cysteine and the closing phenylalanine or tryptophan. D genes are given only for firm matches. The size of a clone is reported for some rows only, either as once, few or many, or as a class for expanded clones.

V gene: TRBV27; clone size: -; D gene: -; J gene: TRBJ1-2; CDR3 DNA: TGTGCCAGCAGTTTATCGGCGGGAAAGAACTATGGCTACACCTTC; CDR3 protein: CASSLSAGKNYGYTF
V gene: TRBV19; clone size: -; D gene: TRBD1; J gene: TRBJ1-2; CDR3 DNA: TGTGCCAGTAGTGCTTCACAGGGGGTCAACTATGGCTACACCTTC; CDR3 protein: CASSASQGVNYGYTF
V gene: TRBV6-2/TRBV6-3; clone size: -; D gene: TRBD2; J gene: TRBJ2-5; CDR3 DNA: TGTGCCAGCAGCGACGGAACTAGCGGGGCAGCGGGGACCCAGTACTTC; CDR3 protein: CASSDGTSGAAGTQYF
V gene: TRBV5-1; clone size: -; D gene: TRBD1; J gene: TRBJ2-3; CDR3 DNA: TGCGCCAGCAGCTCTTCAGGGGGACGCACAGATACGCAGTATTTT; CDR3 protein: CASSSSGGRTDTQYF
V gene: TRBV3-1/TRBV3-2; clone size: once; D gene: TRBD1; J gene: TRBJ1-6; CDR3 DNA: TGTGCCAGCAGCCAGGGACAGGGCCCTTCACCCCTCCACTTT; CDR3 protein: CASSQGQGPSPLHF
V gene: TRBV3-1/TRBV3-2; clone size: -; D gene: -; J gene: TRBJ1-3; CDR3 DNA: TGTGCCAGCAGCCTCCTCGGGGGGGAACGTAGTGGAAACACCATATATTTT; CDR3 protein: CASSLLGGERSGNTIYF
V gene: TRBV7-9; clone size: -; D gene: TRBD2; J gene: TRBJ2-3; CDR3 DNA: TGTGCCAGCAGCCCCGGGACTAGCGTGGATACGCAGTATTTT; CDR3 protein: CASSPGTSVDTQYF
V gene: TRBV24-1; clone size: -; D gene: TRBD1; J gene: TRBJ1-1; CDR3 DNA: TGTGCCACCAGCGGTACAGGGGGGAACACTGAAGCTTTCTTT; CDR3 protein: CATSGTGGNTEAFF
V gene: TRBV9; clone size: -; D gene: -; J gene: TRBJ2-2; CDR3 DNA: TGTGCTAGCAACCGGGACTCACACACCGGGGAGCTGTTTTTT; CDR3 protein: CASNRDSHTGELFF
V gene: TRBV28; clone size: -; D gene: TRBD1; J gene: TRBJ1-2; CDR3 DNA: TGTGCCAGCCGCGCCGGGACAGAGGCCCATGGCTACACCTTC; CDR3 protein: CASRAGTEAHGYTF
V gene: TRBV28; clone size: -; D gene: -; J gene: TRBJ1-4; CDR3 DNA: TGTGCCAGCAGTTCGGGTGCAACTAATGAAAAACTGTTTTTT; CDR3 protein: CASSSGATNEKLFF
V gene: TRBV5-6; clone size: -; D gene: TRBD2; J gene: TRBJ2-3; CDR3 DNA: TGTGCCAGCAGCCCACAGCGGGGGGGCACAGATACGCAGTATTTT; CDR3 protein: CASSPQRGGTDTQYF
V gene: TRBV10-3; clone size: -; D gene: -; J gene: TRBJ1-5; CDR3 DNA: TGTGCCATCAGTGAGTCGGGGCAGAGCAGCAATCAGCCCCAGCATTTT; CDR3 protein: CAISESGQSSNQPQHF
V gene: TRBV6-5; clone size: few; D gene: TRBD1; J gene: TRBJ1-5; CDR3 DNA: TGTGCCAGCAGACGCGACAGGGCCCACAATCAGCCCCAGCATTTT; CDR3 protein: CASRRDRAHNQPQHF
V gene: TRBV9; clone size: -; D gene: -; J gene: TRBJ2-1; CDR3 DNA: TGTGCCAGCAGCGTAGGTGGCGGGGCCCCTTACAATGAGCAGTTCTTC; CDR3 protein: CASSVGGGAPYNEQFF
V gene: TRBV5-6; clone size: once; D gene: -; J gene: TRBJ1-5; CDR3 DNA: TGTGCCAGCAGCCGGGTAGGGGGCAATCAGCCCCAGCATTTT; CDR3 protein: CASSRVGGNQPQHF
V gene: TRBV11-2; clone size: -; D gene: -; J gene: TRBJ2-5; CDR3 DNA: TGTGCCAGCAGCTTAGGCGGGTCGGAGACCCAGTACTTC; CDR3 protein: CASSLGGSETQYF
V gene: TRBV5-1; clone size: -; D gene: -; J gene: TRBJ1-1; CDR3 DNA: TGCGCCAGCAGCTTGGACAGACAGAACACTGAAGCTTTCTTT; CDR3 protein: CASSLDRQNTEAFF
V gene: TRBV3-1/TRBV3-2; clone size: -; D gene: TRBD2; J gene: TRBJ2-1; CDR3 DNA: TGTGCCAGCAGCCAAAGGCGGGGGGCAACCAATGAGCAGTTCTTC; CDR3 protein: CASSQRRGATNEQFF
V gene: TRBV19; clone size: -; D gene: -; J gene: TRBJ1-2; CDR3 DNA: TGTGCCAGTAGTCGGGGAGGGGAAGGCTACTTAAGAGGGTACACCTTC; CDR3 protein: CASSRGGEGYLRGYTF
V gene: TRBV2; clone size: -; D gene: TRBD1; J gene: TRBJ1-2; CDR3 DNA: TGTGCCAGCAGTGAGGACAGGGACAACTATGGCTACACCTTC; CDR3 protein: CASSEDRDNYGYTF
V gene: TRBV7-3; clone size: -; D gene: -; J gene: TRBJ1-6; CDR3 DNA: TGTGCCAGCCGGGGGGGCGGCTTGGATTCACCCCTCCACTTT; CDR3 protein: CASRGGGLDSPLHF
V gene: TRBV28; clone size: -; D gene: TRBD2; J gene: TRBJ2-5; CDR3 DNA: TGTGCCAGCAGTCCCTTAGCGGGGGGGAACCAAGAGACCCAGTACTTC; CDR3 protein: CASSPLAGGNQETQYF
V gene: TRBV4-1; clone size: -; D gene: -; J gene: TRBJ2-7; CDR3 DNA: TGCGCCAGCAGCCAAGATATGGCCCGACGGGCCTACGAGCAGTACTTC; CDR3 protein: CASSQDMARRAYEQYF
V gene: TRBV7-2; clone size: -; D gene: -; J gene: TRBJ1-1; CDR3 DNA: TGTGCCAGCAGCCAGATGACAGGCGGGACTGAAGCTTTCTTT; CDR3 protein: CASSQMTGGTEAFF
V gene: TRBV5-1; clone size: -; D gene: -; J gene: TRBJ2-3; CDR3 DNA: TGCGCCAGCAGCTTAACAGGACGGACAGATACGCAGTATTTT; CDR3 protein: CASSLTGRTDTQYF
V gene: TRBV7-8; clone size: -; D gene: -; J gene: TRBJ2-5; CDR3 DNA: TGTGCCAGCAGCATGTGGGGCCGCAACAAGATTCGGGGGCAAGAGACCCAGTACTTC; CDR3 protein: CASSMWGRNKIRGQETQYF
V gene: TRBV11-2; clone size: -; D gene: TRBD1; J gene: TRBJ2-1; CDR3 DNA: TGTGCCAGCAGCTTCGGACAGGGAGATGGTGAGCAGTTCTTC; CDR3 protein: CASSFGQGDGEQFF
V gene: TRBV4-1; clone size: -; D gene: -; J gene: TRBJ1-2; CDR3 DNA: TGCGCCAGCAGCCAAGTCACGGAGAACTATGGCTACACCTTC; CDR3 protein: CASSQVTENYGYTF
V gene: TRBV7-9; clone size: -; D gene: -; J gene: TRBJ1-1; CDR3 DNA: TGTGCCAGCACCTTGGCCGTGAACACTGAAGCTTTCTTT; CDR3 protein: CASTLAVNTEAFF
V gene: TRBV6-1; clone size: -; D gene: TRBD1; J gene: TRBJ1-4; CDR3 DNA: TGTGCCAGCAGTGAGGGAATGACAGGGATTAATGAAAAACTGTTTTTT; CDR3 protein: CASSEGMTGINEKLFF
V gene: TRBV4-1; clone size: -; D gene: TRBD2; J gene: TRBJ2-1; CDR3 DNA: TGCGCCAGCAACCAACATAGACTAGCGGGTTACAATGAGCAGTTCTTC; CDR3 protein: CASNQHRLAGYNEQFF
V gene: TRBV5-1; clone size: -; D gene: TRBD1; J gene: TRBJ2-5; CDR3 DNA: TGCGCCAGCGCGACACAGGGGTACGAGACCCAGTACTTC; CDR3 protein: CASATQGYETQYF
V gene: TRBV19; clone size: -; D gene: TRBD1; J gene: TRBJ2-6; CDR3 DNA: TGTGCCAGTAGTGGACTGGGACAGGGACCCTCTGGGGCCAACGTCCTGACTTTC; CDR3 protein: CASSGLGQGPSGANVLTF
V gene: TRBV29-1; clone size: -; D gene: -; J gene: TRBJ2-5; CDR3 DNA: TGCAGCGTCACTCTTAACAGCCAGCCAGAGACCCAGTACTTC; CDR3 protein: CSVTLNSQPETQYF
V gene: TRBV10-3; clone size: -; D gene: TRBD1; J gene: TRBJ1-6; CDR3 DNA: TGTGCCATCAGTGAGTCAGGGGGCGTGGGAAATTCACCCCTCCACTTT; CDR3 protein: CAISESGGVGNSPLHF
V gene: TRBV3-1/TRBV3-2; clone size: few; D gene: TRBD1; J gene: TRBJ2-1; CDR3 DNA: TGTGCCAGCAGCCCGAGGGGACAGGGTCTCCTTCGGGAGCAGTTCTTC; CDR3 protein: CASSPRGQGLLREQFF
V gene: TRBV5-4; clone size: -; D gene: TRBD1; J gene: TRBJ1-1; CDR3 DNA: TGTGCCAGCAGCACCGGGACAGAGTATAAAGCTTTCTTT; CDR3 protein: CASSTGTEYKAFF
V gene: TRBV27; clone size: -; D gene: TRBD1; J gene: TRBJ1-5; CDR3 DNA: TGTGCCAGCAGTAAAGACAGGGGAATTCGTCAGCCCCAGCATTTT; CDR3 protein: CASSKDRGIRQPQHF
V gene: TRBV9; clone size: -; D gene: -; J gene: TRBJ1-1; CDR3 DNA: TGTGCCAGCAGCGTAGGTCCGGACTGGAACACTGAAGCTTTCTTT; CDR3 protein: CASSVGPDWNTEAFF
V gene: TRBV27; clone size: -; D gene: -; J gene: TRBJ1-2; CDR3 DNA: TGTGCCAGCAGTTTTCGAAAGTTAGCTAACTATGGCTACACCTTC; CDR3 protein: CASSFRKLANYGYTF
V gene: TRBV7-6; clone size: -; D gene: -; J gene: TRBJ2-3; CDR3 DNA: TGTGCCAGCAGCGCCGACAGACAAATTCTTACGCAGTATTTT; CDR3 protein: CASSADRQILTQYF
V gene: TRBV27; clone size: -; D gene: TRBD1; J gene: TRBJ1-6; CDR3 DNA: TGTGCCAGCCTCAGTTTATCATCAGGGGACAGGGGTTCACCCCTCCACTTT; CDR3 protein: CASLSLSSGDRGSPLHF
V gene: TRBV6-6; clone size: -; D gene: TRBD1; J gene: TRBJ2-5; CDR3 DNA: TGTGCCAGCAGTATATCAGGGGGCACGGAGACCCAGTACTTC; CDR3 protein: CASSISGGTETQYF
V gene: TRBV24-1; clone size: -; D gene: -; J gene: TRBJ1-1; CDR3 DNA: TGTGCCACCAGTGATTGGGCCTTCAGTGAAGCTTTCTTT; CDR3 protein: CATSDWAFSEAFF
V gene: TRBV28; clone size: -; D gene: TRBD1; J gene: TRBJ1-1; CDR3 DNA: TGTGCCAGCAGTGGCCCCGGGACAGTGAACACTGAAGCTTTCTTT; CDR3 protein: CASSGPGTVNTEAFF
V gene: TRBV28; clone size: once; D gene: TRBD1; J gene: TRBJ1-5; CDR3 DNA: TGTGCCAGCAGAGCGGGACAGGGGAAACAGCCCCAGCATTTT; CDR3 protein: CASRAGQGKQPQHF
V gene: TRBV9; clone size: many; D gene: -; J gene: TRBJ1-2; CDR3 DNA: TGTGCCAGCAGCGTAGCAGGGAGGGATAACTATGGCTACACCTTC; CDR3 protein: CASSVAGRDNYGYTF
V gene: TRBV28; clone size: -; D gene: -; J gene: TRBJ1-4; CDR3 DNA: TGTGCCAGCAGCCCCGGGAACTCAAATGAAAAACTGTTTTTT; CDR3 protein: CASSPGNSNEKLFF
V gene: TRBV7-8; clone size: -; D gene: TRBD1; J gene: TRBJ1-2; CDR3 DNA: TGTGCCAGCAGCCAGGACAGGGGAGGTGGCTACACCTTC; CDR3 protein: CASSQDRGGGYTF
V gene: TRBV5-1; clone size: -; D gene: TRBD2; J gene: TRBJ2-1; CDR3 DNA: TGCGCCAGCAGCTTGGCAGCTGGGGGGGGCAATGAGCAGTTCTTC; CDR3 protein: CASSLAAGGGNEQFF
V gene: TRBV6-5; clone size: -; D gene: -; J gene: TRBJ1-4; CDR3 DNA: TGTGCCACCAGGCGGGGAGCAAATGAAAAACTGTTTTTT; CDR3 protein: CATRRGANEKLFF
V gene: TRBV7-9; clone size: -; D gene: -; J gene: TRBJ2-6; CDR3 DNA: TGTGCCAGCAGCATCAGGGTGGCTGGGGCCAACGTCCTGACTTTC; CDR3 protein: CASSIRVAGANVLTF
V gene: TRBV30; clone size: -; D gene: -; J gene: TRBJ1-4; CDR3 DNA: TGTGCCTGGAGGTGGGCAGCCCATAATGAAAAACTGTTTTTT; CDR3 protein: CAWRWAAHNEKLFF
V gene: TRBV6-5; clone size: -; D gene: -; J gene: TRBJ1-2; CDR3 DNA: TGTGCCAGCAGGTTAAGGGGGAGCGGAGGCTACACCTTC; CDR3 protein: CASRLRGSGGYTF
V gene: TRBV11-3; clone size: -; D gene: TRBD2; J gene: TRBJ2-1; CDR3 DNA: TGTGCCAGCAGCCCCACGGGGGGGCTAAATGAGCAGTTCTTC; CDR3 protein: CASSPTGGLNEQFF
V gene: TRBV6-1; clone size: -; D gene: TRBD1; J gene: TRBJ1-6; CDR3 DNA: TGTGCCAGCAGTGAACAGGGGGCCGAGAATTCACCCCTCCACTTT; CDR3 protein: CASSEQGAENSPLHF
V gene: TRBV11-1; clone size: -; D gene: -; J gene: TRBJ2-2; CDR3 DNA: TGTGCCAGCAGCTTAAATATCCGCACCGGGGAGCTGTTTTTT; CDR3 protein: CASSLNIRTGELFF
V gene: TRBV15; clone size: -; D gene: TRBD1; J gene: TRBJ1-2; CDR3 DNA: TGTGCCACCAGCAGTCGACAGGGCCCCGTCGGTGGCTACACCTTC; CDR3 protein: CATSSRQGPVGGYTF
V gene: TRBV7-6; clone size: -; D gene: -; J gene: TRBJ1-1; CDR3 DNA: TGTGCCAGCAGCTTAGCCCTTAGCGGCACTGAAGCTTTCTTT; CDR3 protein: CASSLALSGTEAFF